This entry lists 25 T cell receptor beta chains sequenced from one sample in a study of blood T cell repertoires in COVID-19. Method: immunoSEQ multiplex PCR; TCRdb's copy keeps in-frame clones and lacks some. This sample has fewer than 400,000 clones, with roughly 89% found just once. The sample taken for sequencing was peripheral blood. The receptor source for this set is a woman under 40 with COVID-19, enrolled during active disease.

The CDR3 DNA sequence: TGCAGCGTGGAGACAGGGAATCCTGAAGCTTTCTTT. This translates into CSVETGNPEAFF. The chain carries TRBV29-1 and TRBJ1-1; TRBD1 matches at 7 bases. Trimming took 6 bases from V and 6 from J; bases not matched to a gene: 7. In germline, CDR1 is SQVTM, CDR2 ANQGSEA. CDR3 length equals 12 residues.

The rearrangement links TRBV6-5 to TRBJ2-7; 12 positions agree with TRBD2. There are 16 residues in the CDR3. The junction had 12 bases not matched to a gene; V was cut back by 6 bases and J by 6 bases. From germline, CDR1 is MNHEY and CDR2 SVGAGI. The CDR3 loop reads CASSYASLAGGSEQYF. In nucleotides, the CDR3 is TGTGCCAGCAGCTACGCCTCGCTAGCGGGGGGGAGCGAGCAGTACTTC.

The J gene is TRBJ1-1, the V gene TRBV5-1, with 7 bases lining up with TRBD1. Germline CDR1 is SGHRS and CDR2 is YFSETQ. This CDR3 spans 15 amino acids. J lost 5 bases, V lost 5 bases, and 12 bases had no gene match. The CDR3 sequence: CASSPQEGAYTEAFF. The CDR3 DNA reads TGCGCCAGCAGTCCCCAGGAGGGGGCATATACTGAAGCTTTCTTT.

V and J are TRBV28 and TRBJ1-4; tentative D call: TRBD1 (6 bases). This CDR3 contains 13 residues. The V and J ends lost 7 bases and 7 bases respectively, with 13 bases between them. CDR1 and CDR2 (germline): MDHEN, SYDVKM. DNA for the CDR3: TGTGCCAGCACAACAGGGTTGGTTGAAAAACTGTTTTTT. Amino acid sequence: CASTTGLVEKLFF.

The CDR3 is CASSIDGRANTEAFF. The CDR3 nucleotides read TGTGCCAGTAGTATAGACGGCAGGGCGAACACTGAAGCTTTCTTT. The chain employs TRBV19 and TRBJ1-1, with D maybe TRBD1 (5 bases). The germline V and J ends were trimmed by 0 bases and 1 base, with 9 bases remaining between them. CDR1 LNHDA and CDR2 SQIVND come from the germline V gene (reference sequence). This CDR3 region has 15 residues.

This clone showed up just once. V and J are TRBV13 and TRBJ2-2; D is perhaps TRBD1 (7 bases). Deletions cut 1 base from V and 5 bases from J, with 14 bases between. The CDR3 loop spans 16 amino acids. Germline V gene data show CDR1 as PRHDT and CDR2 as FYEKMQ (reference sequence). The CDR3 loop is CASSLDPQGRTGELFF. DNA of the CDR3: TGTGCCAGCAGCTTAGATCCACAGGGGAGGACCGGGGAGCTGTTTTTT. Full variable domain (missing parts from reference TRBV13 and TRBJ2-2): AAGVIQSPRHLIKEKRETATLKCYPIPRHDTVYWYQQGPGQDPQFLISFYEKMQSDKGSIPDRFSAQQFSDYHSELNMSSLELGDSALYFCASSLDPQGRTGELFFGEGSRLTVL.

V and J are TRBV19 and TRBJ2-4, with a tentative D call TRBD2 (6 bases). V was pared by 0 bases and J by 1 base, with 13 bases between. CDR3 length: 17 amino acids. The germline V gene has CDR1 LNHDA and CDR2 SQIVND (reference sequence). The CDR3 nucleotides read TGTGCCAGTAGTATAGAGGGGACTCCTCGGGCCAAAAACATTCAGTACTTC. Amino acids: CASSIEGTPRAKNIQYF.

The chain uses TRBV29-1 and TRBJ2-2, with 12 bases lining up with TRBD1. The CDR3 is 16 amino acids. Germline CDR1 and CDR2: SQVTM and ANQGSEA. V trimming: 1 base; J trimming: 6 bases; junction bases outside the gene matches: 6. CDR3 loop: CSVEAGTGGASGELFF. The CDR3 DNA follows: TGCAGCGTTGAAGCAGGGACAGGGGGCGCGTCCGGGGAGCTGTTTTTT.

The J gene is TRBJ1-4, the V gene TRBV9; D is possibly TRBD1 (5 bases). Germline V gene lookup returns CDR1 SGDLS and CDR2 YYNGEE. This CDR3 contains 14 residues. V dropped 4 bases and J dropped 4 bases, with 11 bases sitting between them. The CDR3: CASSSGTLNEKLFF. The CDR3 bases are TGTGCCAGCAGCTCGGGGACTCTTAATGAAAAACTGTTTTTT.

The J gene is TRBJ1-2, the V gene TRBV4-3; 7 positions match TRBD1. V gave up 3 bases and J gave up 0 bases; unmatched junction bases: 4. CDR1 and CDR2 (germline): LGHNA, YSLEER. The CDR3 totals 15 residues. CDR3 in amino acids: CASSHTGTANYGYTF. CDR3 sequence (DNA): TGCGCCAGCAGCCACACCGGGACAGCTAACTATGGCTACACCTTC.

In regard to this clone: The junction departs from the called germline gene at one end, perhaps through a read error. The V call is TRBV27, the J call TRBJ1-5; 7 bases match TRBD1. This CDR3 has 15 residues. The V gene's germline CDR1 is MNHEY and CDR2 SMNVEV (reference sequence). The CDR3 reads CASRGTASLNQAQHF. The DNA of the CDR3 is TGTGCCAGCAGAGGGACAGCTAGCCTTAATCAGGCCCAGCATTTT.

The chain combines TRBV21-1 with TRBJ1-2; TRBD1, the table's D call, was not compared with the DNA. TRBV21-1 is marked as a pseudogene. This CDR3 spans 15 amino acids. The DNA for the CDR3 is TGTGCCAGCAGCAAAAGAGGACAGGAATGGTACGGCTACACCTTC. This codes for CASSKRGQEWYGYTF.

The chain is built from TRBV6-5 and TRBJ2-7, with a tentative D call TRBD1 (6 bases). CDR3 size: 13 residues. V was clipped by 7 bases and J by 7 bases, with 17 bases between them. In germline, CDR1 is MNHEY, CDR2 SVGAGI. The CDR3 DNA is TGTGCCAGCACAGAGCTACAGGGAAGGGAGCAGTACTTC. Residues: CASTELQGREQYF.

The chain joins TRBV12-3 or TRBV12-4 to TRBJ1-2; 12 nucleotides line up with TRBD1. Trimming removed 6 bases from V and 6 bases from J; junction bases left unmatched: 2. This CDR3 comprises 13 residues. Here the CDR3 reads CASRGDRGHGYTF. The CDR3 DNA is TGTGCCAGCAGGGGGGACAGGGGGCATGGCTACACCTTC.

This clone has only one observation. The rearrangement uses TRBV10-1 and TRBJ2-1; 8 nucleotides match TRBD2. Trimming at V came to 4 bases and at J to 7 bases, leaving 9 bases not matched to a gene. CDR1 WNHNN and CDR2 SYGVQD come from the germline V gene (reference sequence). CDR3 length equals 15 residues. The CDR3 here is CASSVGGGPINEQFF. Here the CDR3 DNA reads TGCGCCAGCAGTGTGGGCGGGGGGCCGATTAATGAGCAGTTCTTC.

The V and J genes are TRBV10-1 and TRBJ1-5; D not certain. Germline CDR1 is WNHNN and CDR2 is SYGVQD (reference sequence). V shed 7 bases and J shed 7 bases, with 20 bases lying between them. This CDR3 contains 15 residues. The CDR3 loop reads CASTPDRGGDQPQHF. For the CDR3, the DNA is TGCGCCAGCACACCTGATCGGGGAGGAGACCAGCCCCAGCATTTT.

Only a few counts were recorded for this clone. The V call is TRBV6-2 or TRBV6-3, the J call TRBJ1-5, with D perhaps TRBD1 (5 bases). CDR1 MNHEY and CDR2 SVGEGT come from the germline V gene. This CDR3 has 13 amino acids. Trimming took 5 bases from V and 3 from J, leaving 8 bases between them. The chain's CDR3 is CASSVTDNQPQHF. The DNA of the CDR3 is TGTGCCAGCAGTGTGACAGACAATCAGCCCCAGCATTTT.

V usage is TRBV19 and J usage is TRBJ1-4; weak D call: TRBD1 (5 bases). The CDR3 runs to 15 residues. The V end lost 5 bases, the J end lost 0 bases, and 10 bases lay between the germline ends. The germline V gene has CDR1 LNHDA and CDR2 SQIVND (reference sequence). The CDR3 spells CASSPGISTNEKLFF. CDR3 in DNA: TGTGCCAGTAGTCCAGGGATCTCAACTAATGAAAAACTGTTTTTT.

This clone has only a few counts. The chain carries TRBV3-1 (or the pseudogene TRBV3-2) and TRBJ2-7, with TRBD1 identical over 9 bases. This CDR3 spans 14 amino acids. CDR1 is LGHDT and CDR2 is YNNKEL in the germline V gene (reference sequence). The J segment lost 5 bases and the V segment lost 6 bases, leaving 8 bases of the junction unmatched. The CDR3 loop is CASRQGQGDHEQYF. The CDR3 DNA sequence: TGTGCCAGCAGACAGGGACAGGGTGACCACGAGCAGTACTTC.

The rearrangement joins TRBV7-8 to TRBJ1-2; unclear D gene. Looked up from germline, CDR1 is SGHVS and CDR2 is FQNEAQ. The CDR3 has 14 residues. Trimming shortened V by 1 base and J by 8 bases, and 14 bases separated the two germline ends. This chain's CDR3 is CASSLGFDRGGYTF. CDR3 bases: TGTGCCAGCAGCTTAGGATTCGACCGAGGGGGCTACACCTTC. Complete variable domain (other parts from reference TRBV7-8 and TRBJ1-2): GAGVSQSPRYKVAKRGQDVALRCDPISGHVSLFWYQQALGQGPEFLTYFQNEAQLDKSGLPSDRFFAERPEGSVSTLKIQRTQQEDSAVYLCASSLGFDRGGYTFGSGTRLTVV.

The chain is built from TRBV6-5 and TRBJ1-2; TRBD1 aligns across 8 bases. The CDR3 extends over 13 amino acids. Germline CDR1 MNHEY, CDR2 SVGAGI. Trimming removed 6 bases from V and 8 bases from J; junction bases left unmatched: 8. The CDR3 DNA is TGTGCCAGCAGACCCCGGACAGGGCACGGCTACACCTTC. Protein product: CASRPRTGHGYTF.

The chain uses TRBV5-1 and TRBJ2-2, with 9 nucleotides matching TRBD2. Germline lookup yields CDR1 SGHRS and CDR2 YFSETQ. This CDR3 contains 14 residues. V lost 7 bases and J lost 0; bases outside the gene matches: 1. The CDR3, as DNA: TGCGCCAGCGTAGCGGGGGCGAACACCGGGGAGCTGTTTTTT. Protein sequence: CASVAGANTGELFF.

This chain uses TRBV2 with TRBJ2-1; 10 bases are a match to TRBD2. Germline CDR1 SNHLY, CDR2 FYNNEI. The CDR3 spans 14 residues. Trimming removed 4 bases from V and 10 bases from J; junction bases left unmatched: 7. The CDR3 DNA reads TGTGCCAGCAGTGTACTAGCGGGGTCAGAAGAGCAGTTCTTC. As protein: CASSVLAGSEEQFF. The variable domain in full, completed from reference TRBV2 and TRBJ2-1, reads EPEVTQTPSHQVTQMGQEVILRCVPISNHLYFYWYRQILGQKVEFLVSFYNNEISEKSEIFDDQFSVERPDGSNFTLKIRSTKLEDSAMYFCASSVLAGSEEQFFGPGTRLTVL.

The V call is TRBV2, the J call TRBJ1-2, with 7 bases that match TRBD1. The junction had 7 bases not matched to a gene; V was cut back by 7 bases and J by 2 bases. Germline V gives CDR1 SNHLY, CDR2 FYNNEI. This CDR3 is built from 14 residues. In DNA form, the CDR3 reads TGTGCCAGCAAGCCGGCAGGGGGAAACTATGGCTACACCTTC. Translated, it gives CASKPAGGNYGYTF. The complete variable domain, with remaining parts taken from reference TRBV2 and TRBJ1-2, reads EPEVTQTPSHQVTQMGQEVILRCVPISNHLYFYWYRQILGQKVEFLVSFYNNEISEKSEIFDDQFSVERPDGSNFTLKIRSTKLEDSAMYFCASKPAGGNYGYTFGSGTRLTVV.

The rearrangement links TRBV11-3 to TRBJ1-5; weak D call: TRBD1 (5 bases). CDR3 size: 16 residues. Germline assignment: CDR1 SGHNT and CDR2 YENEEA. The V end lost 6 bases, the J end lost 4 bases, and 19 bases lay between the germline ends. CDR3 region: CASRGGGDPENQPQHF. CDR3 bases: TGTGCCAGCAGAGGCGGGGGAGATCCCGAGAATCAGCCCCAGCATTTT.